This T cell receptor (beta chain) was identified in a study of radiotherapy plus CTLA-4 blockade in lung cancer. Overall study: There were objective responses in around 18% of patients, and 31% had disease control. Study-wide results and caveats: Some TCR clones had been derived from tumors. These clones expanded in peripheral blood after radiotherapy plus ipilimumab. Early clone dynamics of blood T cells, plus interferon-beta, reportedly predicted response best.

Concerning this clone itself: Its antigen is not known.

In germline, CDR1 is SNHLY, CDR2 FYNNEI. V was trimmed by 6 bases and J by 2 bases, leaving 7 bases between them. The CDR3 is 12 residues long. Ipilimumab-mediated CTLA-4 blockade plus focal radiation was given to patients having chemo-refractory metastatic non-small-cell lung cancer. Assay used: immunoSEQ multiplex PCR; TCRdb lists only in-frame clones, some missing. This repertoire shows 120,000 or so clones, nearly 80% found once; its top ten account for around 4.8%. The chain joins TRBV2 to TRBJ1-2; D remains ambiguous. Source: peripheral blood, taken from a patient treated with radiotherapy plus ipilimumab. This clonotype was obtained from a human donor with non-small cell lung cancer who had a partial response to radiotherapy plus ipilimumab. For the CDR3, the DNA is TGTGCCAGCAGACTTAAAAACTATGGCTACACCTTC. Protein: CASRLKNYGYTF.